This T cell receptor beta chain was captured by sequencing in a study of human T cells and chemical hapten exposure. This clonotype was seen at least ten times. Unique molecular identifiers were linked by the library to individual cDNA molecules. TCRdb fed the RACE reads into MiXCR, producing one record per CDR3 protein. The sample lists hundreds of thousands of distinct CDR3 sequences, about 6% occurring once. Time point specified: patch test 2, 6 weeks after DPC sensitization. This sample's treatment: therapeutic diphenylcyclopropenone sensitization with weekly scalp DPC. Non-pregnant alopecia patients aged 18 to 70, suitable for DPC therapy. Germline V gene sequence: CDR1 SGHRS, CDR2 YFSETQ. The CDR3 is 14 amino acids. The ends were cut back, 0 bases at V and 8 bases at J, with 14 bases in the middle.

The clonotype was recovered from a woman in her late teens or twenties with alopecia areata. Some clones in this sample may be carry-over from other donors' samples. This chain connects TRBV5-1 to TRBJ1-1; D remains ambiguous. The input for sequencing was whole blood, taken in connection with sensitization to the hapten diphenylcyclopropenone (DPC). Written as DNA, the CDR3 is TGCGCCAGCAGCTTGGACACGGGCAGTCCGGAAGCTTTCTTT. Protein: CASSLDTGSPEAFF.